This T cell receptor beta chain emerged from a study of radiation and T cells in renal cell carcinoma. Findings of the study overall: Top tumor clonotypes rose in blood 2 weeks post-radiation, then contracted.

Noted time point: blood 2 weeks post-SBRT. Described treatment: 15 Gy SBRT to primary tumor, nephrectomy 4 weeks later. Radiation-treated patients gave blood at baseline, week 2 and week 4. Clear cell pathology was present in this patient's renal cell carcinoma. Measured with immunoSEQ multiplex PCR; TCRdb has only the in-frame clones, and not every one. The profile shows about 120,000 clones, approximately 80% of them singletons. This clone was detected only a few times. The antigen is not known. CDR1 and CDR2 from the germline V gene are SGHRS and YFSETQ. The CDR3 length is 13 residues. V was cut by 3 bases and J by 0 bases, with 6 bases left in between.

The chain links TRBV5-1 to TRBJ1-1; unclear D gene. The receptor's source is a woman between 55 and 75 years old with renal cell carcinoma. This material consisted of blood, taken from a patient whose treatment included radiotherapy and nephrectomy. CDR3 in DNA: TGCGCCAGCAGCTCATCCCTGAACACTGAAGCTTTCTTT. It yields the protein CASSSSLNTEAFF. The whole variable domain, remainder taken from reference TRBV5-1 and TRBJ1-1, is KAGVTQTPRYLIKTRGQQVTLSCSPISGHRSVSWYQQTPGQGLQFLFEYFSETQRNKGNFPGRFSGRQFSNSRSEMNVSTLELGDSALYLCASSSSLNTEAFFGQGTRLTVV.